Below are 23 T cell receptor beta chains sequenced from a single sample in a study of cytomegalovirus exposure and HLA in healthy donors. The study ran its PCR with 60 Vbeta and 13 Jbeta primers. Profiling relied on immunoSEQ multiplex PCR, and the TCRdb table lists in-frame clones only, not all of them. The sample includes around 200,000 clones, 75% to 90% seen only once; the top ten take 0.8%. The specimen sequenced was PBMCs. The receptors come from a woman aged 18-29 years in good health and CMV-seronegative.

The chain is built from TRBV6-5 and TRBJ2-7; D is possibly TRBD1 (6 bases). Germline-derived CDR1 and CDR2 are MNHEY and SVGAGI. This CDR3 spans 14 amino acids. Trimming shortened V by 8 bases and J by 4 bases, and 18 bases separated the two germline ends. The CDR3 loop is CASGRTASLYEQYF. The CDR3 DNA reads TGTGCCAGCGGACGGACAGCCTCCCTATACGAGCAGTACTTC.

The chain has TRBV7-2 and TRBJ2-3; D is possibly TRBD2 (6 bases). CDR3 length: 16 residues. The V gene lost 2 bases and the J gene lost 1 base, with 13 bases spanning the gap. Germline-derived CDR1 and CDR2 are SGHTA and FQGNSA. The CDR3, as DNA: TGTGCCAGCAGCTTACGCGGGGTCGGTGGCACAGATACGCAGTATTTT. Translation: CASSLRGVGGTDTQYF.

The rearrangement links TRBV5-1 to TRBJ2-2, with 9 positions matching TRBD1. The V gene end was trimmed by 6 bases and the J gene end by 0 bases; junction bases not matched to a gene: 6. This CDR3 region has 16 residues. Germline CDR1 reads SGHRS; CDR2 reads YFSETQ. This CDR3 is CASKFGTGTNTGELFF. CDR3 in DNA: TGCGCCAGCAAATTCGGGACAGGGACGAACACCGGGGAGCTGTTTTTT.

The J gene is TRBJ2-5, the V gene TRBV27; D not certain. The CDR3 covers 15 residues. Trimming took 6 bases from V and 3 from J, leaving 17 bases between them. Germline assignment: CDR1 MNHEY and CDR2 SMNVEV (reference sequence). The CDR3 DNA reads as TGTGCCAGCAGGGAGAGTTTCGCCAACAAAGAGACCCAGTACTTC. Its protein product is CASRESFANKETQYF.

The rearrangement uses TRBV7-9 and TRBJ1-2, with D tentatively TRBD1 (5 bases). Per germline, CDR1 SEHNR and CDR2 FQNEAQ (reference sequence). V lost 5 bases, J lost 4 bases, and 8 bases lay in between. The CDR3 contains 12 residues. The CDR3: CASSADSYGYTF. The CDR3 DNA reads TGTGCCAGCAGCGCCGACAGCTATGGCTACACCTTC.

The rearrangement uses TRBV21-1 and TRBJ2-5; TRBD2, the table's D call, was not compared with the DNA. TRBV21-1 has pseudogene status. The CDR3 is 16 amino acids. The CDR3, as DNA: TGTGCCAGCAGCAAACCGTCTAGCGGTGATCAAGAGACCCAGTACTTC. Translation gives CASSKPSSGDQETQYF.

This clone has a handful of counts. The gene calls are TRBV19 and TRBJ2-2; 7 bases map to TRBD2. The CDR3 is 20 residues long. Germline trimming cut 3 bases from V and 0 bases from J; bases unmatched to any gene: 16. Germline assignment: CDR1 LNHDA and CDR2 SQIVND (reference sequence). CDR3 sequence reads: CASSIYLGLDSVSNTGELFF. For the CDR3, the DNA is TGTGCCAGTAGTATCTATCTTGGACTAGATAGCGTCTCGAACACCGGGGAGCTGTTTTTT.

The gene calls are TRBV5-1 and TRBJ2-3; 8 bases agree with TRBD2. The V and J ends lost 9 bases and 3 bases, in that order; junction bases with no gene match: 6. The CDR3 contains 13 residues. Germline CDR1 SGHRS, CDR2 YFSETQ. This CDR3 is CATGLAGTDTQYF. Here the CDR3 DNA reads TGCGCCACCGGACTAGCCGGGACAGATACGCAGTATTTT.

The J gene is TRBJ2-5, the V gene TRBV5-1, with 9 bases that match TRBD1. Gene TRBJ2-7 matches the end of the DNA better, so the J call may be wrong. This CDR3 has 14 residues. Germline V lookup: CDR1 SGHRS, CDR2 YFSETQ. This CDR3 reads CASSPPGQGYEQYF. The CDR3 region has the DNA TGCGCCAGCAGCCCCCCGGGACAGGGATACGAGCAGTACTTC.

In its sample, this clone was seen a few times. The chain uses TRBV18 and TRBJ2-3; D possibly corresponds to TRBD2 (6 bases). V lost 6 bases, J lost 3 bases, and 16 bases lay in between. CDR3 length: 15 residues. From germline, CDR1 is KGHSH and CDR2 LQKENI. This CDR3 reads CASSPGTPPTDTQYF. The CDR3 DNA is TGTGCCAGCTCCCCCGGGACTCCCCCGACAGATACGCAGTATTTT.

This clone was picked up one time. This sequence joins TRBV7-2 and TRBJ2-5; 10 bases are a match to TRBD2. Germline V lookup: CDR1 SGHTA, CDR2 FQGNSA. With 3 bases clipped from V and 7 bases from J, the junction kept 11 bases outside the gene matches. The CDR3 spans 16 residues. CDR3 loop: CASSFRSGGARATQYF. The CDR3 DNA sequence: TGTGCCAGCAGCTTTCGAAGCGGGGGGGCTCGGGCGACCCAGTACTTC.

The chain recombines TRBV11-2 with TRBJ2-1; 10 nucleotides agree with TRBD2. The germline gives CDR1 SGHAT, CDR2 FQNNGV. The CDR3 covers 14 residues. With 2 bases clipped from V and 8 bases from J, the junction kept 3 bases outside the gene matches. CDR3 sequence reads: CASSLSGGAYEQFF. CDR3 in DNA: TGTGCCAGCAGCTTAAGCGGGGGGGCCTATGAGCAGTTCTTC.

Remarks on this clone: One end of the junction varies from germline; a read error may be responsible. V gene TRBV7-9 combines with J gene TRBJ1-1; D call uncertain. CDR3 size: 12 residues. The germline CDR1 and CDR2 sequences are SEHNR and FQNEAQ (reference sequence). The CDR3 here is CSSSLATVETFF. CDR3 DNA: TGTTCCAGCAGCTTAGCTACGGTTGAAACTTTCTTT.

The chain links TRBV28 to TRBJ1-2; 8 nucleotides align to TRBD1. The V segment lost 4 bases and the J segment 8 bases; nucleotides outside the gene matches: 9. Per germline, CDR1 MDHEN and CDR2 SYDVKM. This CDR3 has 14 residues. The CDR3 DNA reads TGTGCCAGCAGTTCTGGACAGGGAAGGTCGGGCTACACCTTC. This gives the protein CASSSGQGRSGYTF.

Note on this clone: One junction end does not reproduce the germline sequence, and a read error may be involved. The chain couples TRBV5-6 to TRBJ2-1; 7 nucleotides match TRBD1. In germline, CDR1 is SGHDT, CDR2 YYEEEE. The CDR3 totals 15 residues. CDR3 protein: CAGSFRQGIANEQFF. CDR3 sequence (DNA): TGTGCCGGCAGCTTTCGACAGGGAATAGCCAATGAGCAGTTCTTC.

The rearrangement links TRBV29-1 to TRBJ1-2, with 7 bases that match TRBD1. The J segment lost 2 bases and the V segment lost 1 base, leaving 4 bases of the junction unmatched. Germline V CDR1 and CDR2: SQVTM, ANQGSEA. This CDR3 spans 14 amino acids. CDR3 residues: CSVEGPGGNYGYTF. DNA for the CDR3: TGCAGCGTTGAAGGCCCAGGGGGGAACTATGGCTACACCTTC.

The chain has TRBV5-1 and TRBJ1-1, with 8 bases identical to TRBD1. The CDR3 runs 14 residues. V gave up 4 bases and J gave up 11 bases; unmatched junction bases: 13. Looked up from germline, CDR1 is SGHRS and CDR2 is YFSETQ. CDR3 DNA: TGCGCCAGCAGCATAACTCAGGGGGCAGAGCAGGCTTTCTTT. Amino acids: CASSITQGAEQAFF.

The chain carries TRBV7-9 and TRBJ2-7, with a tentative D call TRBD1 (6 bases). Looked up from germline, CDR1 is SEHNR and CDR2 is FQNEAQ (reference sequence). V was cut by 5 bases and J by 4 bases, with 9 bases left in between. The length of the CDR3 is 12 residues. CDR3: CASSDGTYEQYF. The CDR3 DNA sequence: TGTGCCAGCAGCGATGGGACATACGAGCAGTACTTC.

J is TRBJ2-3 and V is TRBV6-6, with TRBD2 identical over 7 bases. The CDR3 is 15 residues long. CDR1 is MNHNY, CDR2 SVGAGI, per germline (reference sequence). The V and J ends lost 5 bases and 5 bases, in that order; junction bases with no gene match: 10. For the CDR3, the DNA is TGTGCCAGCAGTCAACCGGGACTAAAGGTAGATACGCAGTATTTT. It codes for CASSQPGLKVDTQYF.

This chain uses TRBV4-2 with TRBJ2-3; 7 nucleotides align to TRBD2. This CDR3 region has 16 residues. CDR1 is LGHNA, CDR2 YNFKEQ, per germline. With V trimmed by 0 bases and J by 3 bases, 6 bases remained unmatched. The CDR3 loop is CASSQEVGGGTDTQYF. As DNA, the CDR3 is TGTGCCAGCAGCCAAGAAGTGGGCGGGGGTACAGATACGCAGTATTTT.

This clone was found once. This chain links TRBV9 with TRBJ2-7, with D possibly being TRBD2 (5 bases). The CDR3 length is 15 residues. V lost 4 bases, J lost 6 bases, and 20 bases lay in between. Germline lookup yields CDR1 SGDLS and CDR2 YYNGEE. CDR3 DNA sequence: TGTGCCAGCAGCCGCGGAACAGACTATCCTGGCGAGCAGTACTTC. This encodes CASSRGTDYPGEQYF.

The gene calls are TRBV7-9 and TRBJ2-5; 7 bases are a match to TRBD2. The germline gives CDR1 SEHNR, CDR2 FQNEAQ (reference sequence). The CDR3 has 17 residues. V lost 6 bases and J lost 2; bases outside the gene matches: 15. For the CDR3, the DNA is TGTGCCAGCAGTTCCCCTCACCGGGGGGACTATCAAGAGACCCAGTACTTC. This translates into CASSSPHRGDYQETQYF.

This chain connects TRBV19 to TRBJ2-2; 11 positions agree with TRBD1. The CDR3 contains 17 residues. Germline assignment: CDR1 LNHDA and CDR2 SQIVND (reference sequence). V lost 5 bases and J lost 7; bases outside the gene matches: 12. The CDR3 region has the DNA TGTGCCAGTAGTCTATTCGGACAGGGGGCAGTGGTCGGGGAGCTGTTTTTT. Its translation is CASSLFGQGAVVGELFF.